Given below is one T cell receptor beta chain in context. Patients from Seattle were sampled longitudinally, starting during active infection. This entry belongs to a study of blood T cell repertoires in COVID-19. V dropped 5 bases and J dropped 2; count of bases not matched to a gene: 8. The CDR3 runs to 15 residues. Germline CDR1 reads SGHKS; CDR2 reads YYEKEE (reference sequence). Profiling relied on immunoSEQ multiplex PCR, and the TCRdb table lists in-frame clones only, not all of them. The top ten hold 10% of the sample, which has about 160,000 clones, around nine tenths seen once. The receptor was isolated from a woman aged 70 to 79 with COVID-19, enrolled during active disease. The sequenced sample consisted of peripheral blood. This chain uses TRBV5-5 with TRBJ2-7; 9 bases are a match to TRBD1. CDR3 sequence: CASRQGQGDPYEQYF. CDR3 in DNA: TGTGCCAGCAGACAGGGACAGGGTGACCCCTACGAGCAGTACTTC.